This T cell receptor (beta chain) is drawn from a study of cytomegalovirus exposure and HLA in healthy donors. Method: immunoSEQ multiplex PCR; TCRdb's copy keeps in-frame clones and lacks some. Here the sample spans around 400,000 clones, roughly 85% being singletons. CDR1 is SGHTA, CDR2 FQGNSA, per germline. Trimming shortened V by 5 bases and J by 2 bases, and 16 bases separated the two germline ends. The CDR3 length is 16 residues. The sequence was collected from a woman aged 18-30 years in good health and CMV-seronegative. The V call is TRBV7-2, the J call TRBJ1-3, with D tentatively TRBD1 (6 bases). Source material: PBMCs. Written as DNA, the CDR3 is TGTGCCAGCAGCCCATACCTCGCAGGGGCTGGAAACACCATATATTTT. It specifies CASSPYLAGAGNTIYF.